Listed here are 23 T cell receptor beta chains from one sample, sequenced in a study of T cell responses to AZD1222 COVID-19 vaccine. Sequenced by immunoSEQ multiplex PCR; TCRdb stores in-frame clones only, minus some. Of about 150,000 clones detected, roughly 94% appear once; the ten largest clones hold about 1.3%. This specimen was peripheral blood, taken on day 0 of AZD1222 vaccination. The receptor set was obtained from an adult in good health.

This rearrangement joins TRBV7-3 to TRBJ2-2; the match to TRBD1 covers 10 bases. Germline V gives CDR1 SGHTA, CDR2 FQGTGA. The CDR3 has 15 amino acids. After removal of 6 bases from V and 4 bases from J, the junction contained 5 bases not matched to a gene. Here the CDR3 DNA reads TGTGCCAGCAGAGTGGGGGACAGGGGCACCGGGGAGCTGTTTTTT. It yields the protein CASRVGDRGTGELFF.

This clone was counted once. V gene TRBV23-1 combines with J gene TRBJ1-6; unclear D gene. TRBV23-1 falls under the ORF class, with uncertain function. Trimming removed 6 bases at V and 0 bases at J, with 3 bases between. The CDR3 contains 13 residues. CDR3 nucleotide sequence: TGCGCCAGCAGGGTCTCCTATAATTCACCCCTCCACTTT. Its translation is CASRVSYNSPLHF.

V is TRBV5-8 and J is TRBJ2-1, with D possibly being TRBD1 (5 bases). From germline, CDR1 is SGHTS and CDR2 YDEGEE. V lost 0 bases and J 2 bases, leaving 6 bases between the germline ends. The CDR3 spans 14 residues. The CDR3 nucleotides read TGTGCCAGCAGCTTGGGACAGACCTACAATGAGCAGTTCTTC. This sequence encodes CASSLGQTYNEQFF.

The CDR3 DNA follows: TGTGCCAGCAGCCCCCGGGACTCTGGAAACACCATATATTTT. It specifies CASSPRDSGNTIYF. This chain links TRBV5-4 with TRBJ1-3; no clear D. The CDR3 runs 14 residues. Germline CDR1 SGHNT, CDR2 YYREEE (reference sequence). V dropped 4 bases and J dropped 0 bases, with 8 bases sitting between them.

The V and J genes are TRBV20-1 and TRBJ1-2; D possibly corresponds to TRBD1 (5 bases). Trimming removed 3 bases from V and 5 bases from J, with 10 bases in between. CDR1 is DFQATT, CDR2 SNEGSKA, per germline (reference sequence). The CDR3 spans 12 residues. CDR3 coding DNA: TGCAGTGCTAGTGCTAGGGGATATGGCTACACCTTC. It encodes CSASARGYGYTF.

This chain joins TRBV11-2 and TRBJ1-4; a weak D match, TRBD1 (5 bases). The V gene's germline CDR1 is SGHAT and CDR2 FQNNGV. V was cut by 4 bases and J by 4 bases, with 19 bases left in between. The CDR3 has 17 residues. CDR3 residues: CASSSGRPQSINEKLFF. The CDR3 DNA reads TGTGCCAGCAGCTCAGGGCGGCCGCAGTCCATTAATGAAAAACTGTTTTTT.

The rearrangement links TRBV5-6 to TRBJ2-7; 7 nucleotides agree with TRBD1. The length of the CDR3 is 14 residues. The junction had 4 bases not matched to a gene; V was cut back by 4 bases and J by 0 bases. Germline V gene sequence: CDR1 SGHDT, CDR2 YYEEEE. The CDR3 loop reads CASSQYRGSYEQYV. CDR3 nucleotides: TGTGCCAGCAGCCAGTACAGGGGCTCCTACGAGCAGTACGTC.

This chain uses TRBV27 with TRBJ1-4, with D maybe TRBD1 (6 bases). The germline CDR1 and CDR2 sequences are MNHEY and SMNVEV (reference sequence). Trimming shortened V by 5 bases and J by 7 bases, and 14 bases separated the two germline ends. This CDR3 is built from 14 residues. CDR3 nucleotides: TGTGCCAGCAGTCCACAGGGTGTCGGTGAAAAACTGTTTTTT. Its protein product is CASSPQGVGEKLFF.

The chain joins TRBV4-1 to TRBJ1-1; D might be TRBD1 (5 bases). Trimming removed 4 bases at V and 5 bases at J, with 11 bases between. In germline, CDR1 is MGHRA, CDR2 YSYEKL. The CDR3 is made up of 13 amino acids. DNA of the CDR3: TGCGCCAGCAGCCGAAGTGGGGGAACTGAAGCTTTCTTT. Its translation is CASSRSGGTEAFF.

This clone occurred a few times. The V gene is TRBV6-1, the J gene TRBJ2-3; D assignment may be TRBD1 or TRBD2 (6 bases each). Germline loops: CDR1 MNHNS, CDR2 SASEGT. The CDR3 totals 13 residues. V was shortened by 0 bases and J by 8 bases, with 9 bases between the two germline ends. The CDR3 loop is CASSEAWGATQYF. Here the CDR3 DNA reads TGTGCCAGCAGTGAAGCTTGGGGGGCTACGCAGTATTTT.

The chain couples TRBV7-4 to TRBJ1-6, with a possible D match to TRBD1 (5 bases). This CDR3 is 14 amino acids long. Germline V gives CDR1 SGHVT, CDR2 SQSDAQ. The V gene lost 5 bases and the J gene lost 12 bases, with 17 bases spanning the gap. The CDR3 coding sequence is TGTGCCAGCAGCCGCATTCGGGGGGGAGGACCCCTCCACTTT. Encoded protein: CASSRIRGGGPLHF. Looking up the rest from reference TRBV7-4 and TRBJ1-6 gives the full variable domain: GAGVSQSPRYKVAKRGRDVALRCDSISGHVTLYWYRQTLGQGSEVLTYSQSDAQRDKSGRPSGRFSAERPERSVSTLKIQRTEQGDSAVYLCASSRIRGGGPLHFGNGTRLTVT.

This clone has only one observation. The gene calls are TRBV28 and TRBJ2-7; 15 bases agree with TRBD2. The CDR3 is 17 amino acids. The ends lost 6 bases at V and 7 bases at J; junction bases unmatched: 13. CDR1 and CDR2 (germline): MDHEN, SYDVKM. The CDR3 here is CASSHWTSGGALREQYV. The CDR3 DNA reads as TGTGCCAGCAGCCACTGGACTAGCGGGGGGGCGCTTCGGGAGCAGTACGTC.

The chain combines TRBV30 with TRBJ1-4, with a possible D match to TRBD1 (5 bases). CDR3 size: 15 residues. Per the germline V gene, CDR1 is GTSNPN and CDR2 is SVGIG (reference sequence). V lost 3 bases, J lost 5 bases, and 16 bases lay in between. CDR3 nucleotide sequence: TGTGCCTGGAGAGCCCTTGGGGGGAGGAATGAAAAACTGTTTTTT. Translation: CAWRALGGRNEKLFF.

This rearrangement joins TRBV3-1 (or the pseudogene TRBV3-2) to TRBJ2-2; perhaps TRBD2 as D (5 bases). The V and J ends lost 4 bases and 7 bases respectively, with 7 bases between them. The CDR3 consists of 12 residues. The germline CDR1 and CDR2 sequences are LGHDT and YNNKEL (reference sequence). Here the CDR3 DNA reads TGTGCCAGCAGCCGAGGGAGCGGGGAGCTGTTTTTT. Translation gives CASSRGSGELFF.

The chain employs TRBV15 and TRBJ1-6; a possible D gene is TRBD1 (6 bases). The germline V gene encodes CDR1 LNHNV and CDR2 YYDKDF (reference sequence). V gave up 2 bases and J gave up 7 bases, with 15 bases separating them. The CDR3 contains 16 residues. The chain's CDR3 is CATSRPTGWRNSPLHF. Here the CDR3 DNA reads TGTGCCACCAGCAGACCGACAGGATGGAGGAATTCACCCCTCCACTTT.

This chain uses TRBV10-3 with TRBJ2-1, with TRBD2 matching over 10 bases. There are 15 residues in the CDR3. Germline trimming cut 3 bases from V and 4 bases from J; bases unmatched to any gene: 3. Per germline, CDR1 ENHRY and CDR2 SYGVKD. CDR3 residues: CAISESSGGYNEQFF. In nucleotides, the CDR3 is TGTGCCATCAGTGAATCTAGCGGGGGTTACAATGAGCAGTTCTTC.

The V and J genes are TRBV6-6 and TRBJ1-1; 9 positions match TRBD1. Germline V gives CDR1 MNHNY, CDR2 SVGAGI (reference sequence). The CDR3 runs 11 residues. J gave up 10 bases and V 5 bases, and 2 bases lay outside the gene matches. The CDR3 DNA is TGTGCCAGCAGTATGACAGGGGGAGCTTTCTTT. It encodes CASSMTGGAFF.

The genes are TRBV9 and TRBJ1-5; D gene unclear. Deletions cut 4 bases from V and 0 bases from J, with 5 bases between. From germline, CDR1 is SGDLS and CDR2 YYNGEE. The CDR3 has 13 residues. CDR3 nucleotide sequence: TGTGCCAGCAGCAAAGATAGCAATCAGCCCCAGCATTTT. Protein: CASSKDSNQPQHF.

This clone was recorded a few times. The chain carries TRBV3-1 (or the pseudogene TRBV3-2) and TRBJ2-1, with 10 positions matching TRBD2. The CDR3 length is 14 residues. J lost 9 bases, V lost 7 bases, and 9 bases had no gene match. CDR1 and CDR2 (germline): LGHDT, YNNKEL (reference sequence). The CDR3 here is CASTGTSASSEQFF. In DNA form, the CDR3 reads TGTGCCAGCACCGGGACTAGCGCTTCGAGTGAGCAGTTCTTC.

This clone was seen once. The rearrangement joins TRBV19 to TRBJ1-2, with 8 positions matching TRBD1. Trimming removed 4 bases from V and 8 bases from J; junction bases left unmatched: 21. Germline lookup yields CDR1 LNHDA and CDR2 SQIVND (reference sequence). The CDR3 sequence is 18 residues long. The CDR3 loop reads CASSRPTGATFGSIGYTF. In DNA, the CDR3 is TGTGCCAGTAGTAGGCCGACAGGGGCTACCTTCGGGTCTATCGGCTACACCTTC.

The chain combines TRBV5-4 with TRBJ2-3; D assignment may be TRBD1 or TRBD2 (6 bases each). The CDR3 runs 16 residues. Trimming left V 0 bases short and J 5 bases short, with 16 bases between. Germline-derived CDR1 and CDR2 are SGHNT and YYREEE (reference sequence). CDR3 sequence (DNA): TGTGCCAGCAGCTTGGCACAGGGTGGGACTCGAGATACGCAGTATTTT. It specifies CASSLAQGGTRDTQYF.

This clone was recorded a few times. The chain links TRBV13 to TRBJ2-3; D remains unclear. Trimming left V 2 bases short and J 2 bases short, with 11 bases between. Looked up from germline, CDR1 is PRHDT and CDR2 is FYEKMQ (reference sequence). The CDR3 is 15 amino acids. Here the CDR3 DNA reads TGTGCCAGCAGCTTACGGCGGAGACCCACAGATACGCAGTATTTT. Translating gives CASSLRRRPTDTQYF. The variable domain in full, with the rest retrieved from reference TRBV13 and TRBJ2-3, is AAGVIQSPRHLIKEKRETATLKCYPIPRHDTVYWYQQGPGQDPQFLISFYEKMQSDKGSIPDRFSAQQFSDYHSELNMSSLELGDSALYFCASSLRRRPTDTQYFGPGTRLTVL.

V and J are TRBV6-1 and TRBJ2-7; D is possibly TRBD1 or TRBD2 (6 bases each). The germline V and J ends were trimmed by 3 bases and 0 bases, with 12 bases remaining between them. Germline V gives CDR1 MNHNS, CDR2 SASEGT. The CDR3 is 15 residues long. The CDR3 region has the DNA TGTGCCAGCAGTGAGGAGGGGGGAGCCTCCTACGAGCAGTACGTC. Translation gives CASSEEGGASYEQYV.